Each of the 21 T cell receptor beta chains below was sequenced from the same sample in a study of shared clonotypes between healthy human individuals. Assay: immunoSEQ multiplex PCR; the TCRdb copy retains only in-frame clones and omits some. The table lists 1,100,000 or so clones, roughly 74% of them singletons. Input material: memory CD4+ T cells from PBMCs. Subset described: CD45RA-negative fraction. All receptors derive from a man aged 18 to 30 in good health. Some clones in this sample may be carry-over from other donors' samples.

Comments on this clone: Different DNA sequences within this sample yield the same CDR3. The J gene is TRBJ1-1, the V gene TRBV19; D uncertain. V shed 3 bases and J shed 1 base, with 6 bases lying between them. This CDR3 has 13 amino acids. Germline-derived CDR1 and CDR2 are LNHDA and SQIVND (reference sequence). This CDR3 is CASSISRNTEAFF. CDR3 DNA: TGTGCCAGTAGTATTTCTAGGAACACTGAAGCTTTCTTT. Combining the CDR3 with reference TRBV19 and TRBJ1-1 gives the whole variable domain DGGITQSPKYLFRKEGQNVTLSCEQNLNHDAMYWYRQDPGQGLRLIYYSQIVNDFQKGDIAEGYSVSREKKESFPLTVTSAQKNPTAFYLCASSISRNTEAFFGQGTRLTVV.

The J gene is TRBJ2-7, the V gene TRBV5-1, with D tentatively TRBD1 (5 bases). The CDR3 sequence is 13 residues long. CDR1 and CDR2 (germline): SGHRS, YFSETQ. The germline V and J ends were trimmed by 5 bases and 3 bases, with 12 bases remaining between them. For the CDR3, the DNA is TGCGCCAGCAGTTACGGACAAAACTACGAGCAGTACTTC. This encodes CASSYGQNYEQYF.

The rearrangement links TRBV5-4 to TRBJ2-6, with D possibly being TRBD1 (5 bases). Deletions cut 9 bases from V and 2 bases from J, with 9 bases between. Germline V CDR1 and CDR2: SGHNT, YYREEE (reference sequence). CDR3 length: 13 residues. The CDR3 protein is CATRQPGANVLTF. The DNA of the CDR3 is TGTGCCACCCGACAGCCTGGGGCCAACGTCCTGACTTTC.

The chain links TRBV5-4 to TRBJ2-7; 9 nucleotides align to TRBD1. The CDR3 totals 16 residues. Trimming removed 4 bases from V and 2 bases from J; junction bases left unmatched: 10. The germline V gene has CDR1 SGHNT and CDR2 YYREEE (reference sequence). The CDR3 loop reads CASSQGQGTEAYEQYF. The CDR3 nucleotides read TGTGCCAGCAGCCAGGGACAGGGAACGGAGGCCTACGAGCAGTACTTC.

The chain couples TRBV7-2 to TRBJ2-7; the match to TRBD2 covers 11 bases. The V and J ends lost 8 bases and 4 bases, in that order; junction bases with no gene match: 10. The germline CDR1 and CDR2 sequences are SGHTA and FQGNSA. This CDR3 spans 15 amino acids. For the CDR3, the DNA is TGTGCCAGCGGGAAGACTAGCGGGGTCCAATACGAGCAGTACTTC. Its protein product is CASGKTSGVQYEQYF.

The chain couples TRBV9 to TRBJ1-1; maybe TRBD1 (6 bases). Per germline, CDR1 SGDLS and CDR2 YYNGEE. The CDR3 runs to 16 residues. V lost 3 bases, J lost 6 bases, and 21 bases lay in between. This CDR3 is CASSAYPRGGVSEAFF. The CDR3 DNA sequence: TGTGCCAGCAGCGCTTACCCCAGGGGCGGGGTCTCTGAAGCTTTCTTT. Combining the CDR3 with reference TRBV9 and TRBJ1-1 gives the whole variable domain DSGVTQTPKHLITATGQRVTLRCSPRSGDLSVYWYQQSLDQGLQFLIQYYNGEERAKGNILERFSAQQFPDLHSELNLSSLELGDSALYFCASSAYPRGGVSEAFFGQGTRLTVV.

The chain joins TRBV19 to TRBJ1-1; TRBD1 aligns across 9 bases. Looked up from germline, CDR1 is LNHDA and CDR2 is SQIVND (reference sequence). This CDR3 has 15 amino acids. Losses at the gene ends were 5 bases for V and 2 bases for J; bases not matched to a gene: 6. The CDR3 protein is CASSGLGQGNTEAFF. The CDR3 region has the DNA TGTGCCAGTAGTGGTTTGGGACAGGGAAACACTGAAGCTTTCTTT.

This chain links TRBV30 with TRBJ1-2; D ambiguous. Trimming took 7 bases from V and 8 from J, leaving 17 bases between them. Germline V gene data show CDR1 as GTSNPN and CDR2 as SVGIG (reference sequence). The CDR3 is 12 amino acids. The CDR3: CASHREGTGYTF. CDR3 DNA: TGTGCCTCCCATCGCGAGGGCACGGGCTACACCTTC.

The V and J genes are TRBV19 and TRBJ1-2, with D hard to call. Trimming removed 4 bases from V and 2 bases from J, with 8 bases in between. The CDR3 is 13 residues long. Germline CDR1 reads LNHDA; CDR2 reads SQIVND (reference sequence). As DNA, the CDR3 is TGTGCCAGTAGTAGGGTTCAAAACTATGGCTACACCTTC. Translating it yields CASSRVQNYGYTF.

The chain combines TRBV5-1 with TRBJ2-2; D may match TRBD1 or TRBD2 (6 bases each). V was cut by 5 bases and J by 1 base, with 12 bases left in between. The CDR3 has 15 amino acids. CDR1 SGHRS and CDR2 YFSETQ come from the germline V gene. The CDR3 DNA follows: TGCGCCAGCAGATGGGGGGCAGGGAACACCGGGGAGCTGTTTTTT. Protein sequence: CASRWGAGNTGELFF.

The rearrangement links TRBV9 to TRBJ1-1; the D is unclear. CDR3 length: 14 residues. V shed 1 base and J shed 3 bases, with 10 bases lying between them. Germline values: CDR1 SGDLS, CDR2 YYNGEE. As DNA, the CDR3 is TGTGCCAGCAGCGTATTCGAGCGGGACACTGAAGCTTTCTTT. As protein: CASSVFERDTEAFF.

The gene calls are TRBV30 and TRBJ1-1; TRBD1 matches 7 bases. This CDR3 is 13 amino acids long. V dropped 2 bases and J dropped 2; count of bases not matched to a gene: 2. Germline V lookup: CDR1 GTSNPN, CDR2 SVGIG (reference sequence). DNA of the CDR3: TGTGCCTGGAGTTGGGACAGAAACACTGAAGCTTTCTTT. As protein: CAWSWDRNTEAFF.

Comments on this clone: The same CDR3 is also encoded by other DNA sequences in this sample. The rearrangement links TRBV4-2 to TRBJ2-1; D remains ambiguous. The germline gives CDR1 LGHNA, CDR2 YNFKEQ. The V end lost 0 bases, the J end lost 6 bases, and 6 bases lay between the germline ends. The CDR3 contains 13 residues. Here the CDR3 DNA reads TGTGCCAGCAGCCAAGATCGTTTCAATGAGCAGTTCTTC. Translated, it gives CASSQDRFNEQFF.

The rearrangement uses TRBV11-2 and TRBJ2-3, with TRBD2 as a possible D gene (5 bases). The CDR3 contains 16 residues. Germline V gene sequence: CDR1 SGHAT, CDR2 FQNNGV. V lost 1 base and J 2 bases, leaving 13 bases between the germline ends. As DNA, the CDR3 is TGTGCCAGCAGCTTAGGGGTGGGGAGTTCCACAGATACGCAGTATTTT. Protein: CASSLGVGSSTDTQYF.

CDR3 sequence reads: CASSETGTGLGNTIYF. DNA of the CDR3: TGTGCCAGCAGTGAAACCGGGACAGGGTTGGGAAACACCATATATTTT. The rearrangement uses TRBV2 and TRBJ1-3, with TRBD1 matching over 9 bases. The ends lost 2 bases at V and 4 bases at J; junction bases unmatched: 6. The CDR3 covers 16 residues. The V gene's germline CDR1 is SNHLY and CDR2 FYNNEI.

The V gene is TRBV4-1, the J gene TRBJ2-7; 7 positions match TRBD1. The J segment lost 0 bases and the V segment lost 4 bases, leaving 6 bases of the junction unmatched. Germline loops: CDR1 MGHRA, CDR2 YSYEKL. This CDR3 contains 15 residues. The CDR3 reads CASSRRTGFSYEQYF. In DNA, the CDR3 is TGCGCCAGCAGCCGCCGGACAGGCTTCTCCTACGAGCAGTACTTC.

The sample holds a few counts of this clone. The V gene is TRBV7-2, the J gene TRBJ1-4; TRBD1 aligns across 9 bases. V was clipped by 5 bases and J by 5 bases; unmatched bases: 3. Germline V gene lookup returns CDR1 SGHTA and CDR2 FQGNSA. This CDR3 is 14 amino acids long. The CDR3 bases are TGTGCCAGCAGCCGGGACAGGGCGAATGAAAAACTGTTTTTT. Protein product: CASSRDRANEKLFF.

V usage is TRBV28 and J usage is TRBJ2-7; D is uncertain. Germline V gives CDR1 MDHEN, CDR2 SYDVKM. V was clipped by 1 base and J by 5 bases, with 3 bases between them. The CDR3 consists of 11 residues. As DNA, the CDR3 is TGTGCCAGCAGTTTATCTCACGAGCAGTACTTC. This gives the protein CASSLSHEQYF.

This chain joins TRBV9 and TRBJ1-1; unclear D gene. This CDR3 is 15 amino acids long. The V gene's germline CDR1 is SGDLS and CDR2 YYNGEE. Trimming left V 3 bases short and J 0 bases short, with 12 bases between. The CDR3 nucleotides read TGTGCCAGCAGCGGTGGAACAGTCCTGAACACTGAAGCTTTCTTT. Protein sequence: CASSGGTVLNTEAFF.

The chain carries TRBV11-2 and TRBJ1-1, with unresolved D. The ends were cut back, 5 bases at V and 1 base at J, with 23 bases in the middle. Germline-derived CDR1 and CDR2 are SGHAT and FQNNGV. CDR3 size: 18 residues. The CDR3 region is CASSTEDAWRSRNTEAFF. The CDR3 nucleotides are TGTGCCAGCAGCACCGAGGATGCCTGGCGGAGTAGGAACACTGAAGCTTTCTTT.

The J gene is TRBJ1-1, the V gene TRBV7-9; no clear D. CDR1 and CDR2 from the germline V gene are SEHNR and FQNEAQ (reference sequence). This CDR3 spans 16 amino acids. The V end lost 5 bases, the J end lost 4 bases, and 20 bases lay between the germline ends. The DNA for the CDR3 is TGTGCCAGCAGCCCTATGACCTTGTGGAGAGGCACTGAAGCTTTCTTT. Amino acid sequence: CASSPMTLWRGTEAFF.